These T cell receptor beta chains were read from a single sample in a study of patients and donors after allogeneic stem cell transplantation. MiXCR, run by TCRdb on the RT-PCR reads, gives a single entry per CDR3 protein. The sample contains 2,500 to 3,500 distinct CDR3 sequences, about 4.9% of which appear only once. The sequencing input was blood, either unsorted or a sorted T cell fraction (not recorded which). The receptors originated from a human donor who was either an allogeneic HSCT recipient or a stem cell or donor lymphocyte infusion donor (not recorded which). It is not recorded whose cells these are; they may come from a transplant donor. Both conserved end residues are part of each CDR3. The order of the fields is V gene, J gene, CDR3 protein.

v_gene: TRBV5-5; j_gene: TRBJ1-1; CDR3aa: CASSRTGPGTEAFF
v_gene: TRBV7-2; j_gene: TRBJ2-1; CDR3aa: CASSLGLAGNNEQFF
v_gene: TRBV7-2; j_gene: TRBJ2-1; CDR3aa: CASSSYYNEQFF
v_gene: TRBV27; j_gene: TRBJ2-7; CDR3aa: CASSSWGSYEQYF
v_gene: TRBV28; j_gene: TRBJ2-3; CDR3aa: CATGGLTDTQYF
v_gene: TRBV5-6; j_gene: TRBJ2-3; CDR3aa: CASSLAADTQYF
v_gene: TRBV15; j_gene: TRBJ2-7; CDR3aa: CATSRTGTSYEQYF
v_gene: TRBV4-2; j_gene: TRBJ2-7; CDR3aa: CASSQDWDPSSYEQYF
v_gene: TRBV7-2; j_gene: TRBJ2-3; CDR3aa: CASSSRGNTQYF
v_gene: TRBV27; j_gene: TRBJ2-7; CDR3aa: CASSLPLAAGRTNEQYF
v_gene: TRBV20-1; j_gene: TRBJ1-2; CDR3aa: CSARSADTNYGYTF
v_gene: TRBV7-2; j_gene: TRBJ2-3; CDR3aa: CASSFGLSTDTQYF
v_gene: TRBV11-2; j_gene: TRBJ2-1; CDR3aa: CASSLQTSGHNEQFF
v_gene: TRBV20-1; j_gene: TRBJ1-5; CDR3aa: CSAGQRPQHF
v_gene: TRBV11-2; j_gene: TRBJ2-3; CDR3aa: CASSFSGVDTQYF
v_gene: TRBV29-1; j_gene: TRBJ2-7; CDR3aa: CSVAGSRNEQYF
v_gene: TRBV5-5; j_gene: TRBJ2-5; CDR3aa: CASSLELARLETQYF
v_gene: TRBV19; j_gene: TRBJ1-5; CDR3aa: CASKEARGYSNQPQHF
v_gene: TRBV7-2; j_gene: TRBJ1-5; CDR3aa: CASSPERSRGNQPQHF
v_gene: TRBV5-1; j_gene: TRBJ2-6; CDR3aa: CASSFSGTPTGANVLTF
v_gene: TRBV20-1; j_gene: TRBJ2-7; CDR3aa: CSAGSLLAGSYEQYF
v_gene: TRBV7-2; j_gene: TRBJ2-3; CDR3aa: CASSFNTDTQYF
v_gene: TRBV5-1; j_gene: TRBJ2-5; CDR3aa: CASRSEGETQYF
v_gene: TRBV7-9; j_gene: TRBJ2-5; CDR3aa: CASNRDRGPQETQYF
v_gene: TRBV5-1; j_gene: TRBJ2-5; CDR3aa: CASSLMAGKETQYF
v_gene: TRBV7-2; j_gene: TRBJ1-1; CDR3aa: CASSYMRVNTEAFF
v_gene: TRBV27; j_gene: TRBJ1-1; CDR3aa: CASSLTGRTEAFF
v_gene: TRBV7-2; j_gene: TRBJ2-1; CDR3aa: CASSSRSGISSYNEQFF
v_gene: TRBV20-1; j_gene: TRBJ2-7; CDR3aa: CSARPPTGTTYEQYF